Here is one T cell receptor beta chain with its context. Its antigen is unidentified. The repertoire was sequenced with immunoSEQ multiplex PCR; TCRdb's copy has only in-frame clones and lacks some. The table has tens of thousands of clones, 77% seen once. Trimming stripped 0 bases from V and 9 bases from J, with 10 bases between. CDR3 length equals 13 residues. Per the germline V gene, CDR1 is MGHRA and CDR2 is YSYEKL. The data derive from a study of CD4 T cells in relation to SARS-CoV-2 and coronaviruses. Overall study context: Convalescent patients were fewer than 10 males and 4 females; two were Hispanic.

The sample was memory CD4+ T cells from PBMCs, cultured in vitro. This TCR derives from an adult with COVID-19. The V call is TRBV4-1, the J call TRBJ2-3; TRBD1 is a possible D gene (5 bases). CDR3 nucleotide sequence: TGCGCCAGCAGCCAAGACCAGGGATTAACGCAGTATTTT. Translation: CASSQDQGLTQYF.